The 15 T cell receptor beta chains presented below share a single source sample, sequenced in a study of Ad26.COV2.S vaccination and SARS-CoV-2 variants. Generated by immunoSEQ multiplex PCR, the TCRdb table keeps only in-frame clones and is missing some. The data show about 250,000 clones, about 87% seen once. The treatment denotes: some 20 received Ad26.COV2.S at low or high dose, single or two shots; about 5 received placebo; per-sample allocation not given. Sampling took place 63 days after the first vaccine or placebo injection. The specimen was peripheral blood, collected in a trial of Ad26.COV2.S vaccine versus placebo. These receptor sequences come from a person between 18 and 65 years old who received the Ad26.COV2.S COVID-19 vaccine or a placebo.

The V gene is TRBV30, the J gene TRBJ2-7; perhaps TRBD1 as D (7 bases). This CDR3 has 12 amino acids. Trimming removed 5 bases from V and 7 bases from J, with 15 bases in between. The germline gives CDR1 GTSNPN, CDR2 SVGIG (reference sequence). CDR3 bases: TGTGCCTGGCAACGGCCAGGGGGGGAGCAGTACTTC. Its translation: CAWQRPGGEQYF.

This sequence joins TRBV10-3 and TRBJ1-2, with 9 bases identical to TRBD1. With 6 bases clipped from V and 2 bases from J, the junction kept 1 base outside the gene matches. CDR1 and CDR2 (germline): ENHRY, SYGVKD. The CDR3 runs to 13 residues. DNA of the CDR3: TGTGCCATCAGCGGACAGGGGAACTATGGCTACACCTTC. It is translated as CAISGQGNYGYTF.

This chain uses TRBV11-2 with TRBJ2-3; D might be TRBD2 (5 bases). There are 14 residues in the CDR3. Germline CDR1 is SGHAT and CDR2 is FQNNGV. The V end lost 2 bases, the J end lost 2 bases, and 8 bases lay between the germline ends. The CDR3 DNA reads TGTGCCAGCAGCTTACGACTAACCACAGATACGCAGTATTTT. Translating gives CASSLRLTTDTQYF.

This chain uses TRBV5-6 with TRBJ1-4, with 8 bases that match TRBD1. The germline V gene has CDR1 SGHDT and CDR2 YYEEEE. Trimming cost V 4 bases and J 6 bases; bases outside gene matches: 5. The CDR3 has 14 residues. The DNA for the CDR3 is TGTGCCAGCAGCCGTTACAGGGGGGATGAAAAACTGTTTTTT. As protein: CASSRYRGDEKLFF.

CDR3 in amino acids: CASARARGDTQYF. In nucleotides, the CDR3 is TGTGCCAGCGCACGGGCCCGGGGAGATACGCAGTATTTT. The V gene is TRBV19, the J gene TRBJ2-3; tentatively, D is TRBD2 (5 bases). V lost 9 bases and J lost 5, with 15 bases in between. The CDR3 spans 13 residues. The germline gives CDR1 LNHDA, CDR2 SQIVND (reference sequence).

This chain uses TRBV5-1 with TRBJ2-7; D uncertain. The V and J ends lost 3 bases and 2 bases respectively, with 12 bases between them. There are 14 residues in the CDR3. Germline V gives CDR1 SGHRS, CDR2 YFSETQ. CDR3 DNA: TGCGCCAGCAGCTGGCCGGATCCCACCTACGAGCAGTACTTC. Protein product: CASSWPDPTYEQYF.

The chain employs TRBV10-1 and TRBJ2-5; D is unclear. There are 13 residues in the CDR3. Trimming stripped 3 bases from V and 3 bases from J, with 8 bases between. CDR1 and CDR2 (germline): WNHNN, SYGVQD (reference sequence). The CDR3 coding sequence is TGCGCCAGCAGTGACCGGGTTAAAGAGACCCAGTACTTC. Protein product: CASSDRVKETQYF.

The count of this clone is one. This chain connects TRBV7-6 to TRBJ2-1; D gene ambiguous. This CDR3 has 21 residues. Germline V lookup: CDR1 SGHVS, CDR2 FNYEAQ. V was pared by 0 bases and J by 9 bases, with 33 bases between. CDR3 DNA sequence: TGTGCCAGCAGCTTAGCCGACCCCCTCGGTAGGAGCGTGCAGCACGGAAGTGAGCAGTTCTTC. This translates into CASSLADPLGRSVQHGSEQFF.

The rearrangement links TRBV5-1 to TRBJ2-6; no clear D gene. The germline gives CDR1 SGHRS, CDR2 YFSETQ. Deletions cut 5 bases from V and 4 bases from J, with 4 bases between. This CDR3 is 12 amino acids long. The CDR3 DNA reads as TGCGCCAGCAGTCCGGGGGCCAACGTCCTGACTTTC. Protein product: CASSPGANVLTF.

This chain links TRBV12-5 with TRBJ1-1; TRBD1 agrees at 8 bases. The ends lost 7 bases at V and 7 bases at J; junction bases unmatched: 5. Germline V gene lookup returns CDR1 LGHNT and CDR2 FRNRAP. The CDR3 contains 12 residues. CDR3 region: CASAFGQGEAFF. The CDR3 DNA follows: TGTGCTAGTGCCTTCGGACAGGGTGAAGCTTTCTTT.

V and J are TRBV19 and TRBJ2-3, with a possible D match to TRBD2 (5 bases). The CDR3 is 17 amino acids. V was shortened by 4 bases and J by 0 bases, with 17 bases between the two germline ends. CDR1 and CDR2 from the germline V gene are LNHDA and SQIVND (reference sequence). The CDR3 region is CASSKRLGPTSTDTQYF. DNA for the CDR3: TGTGCCAGTAGTAAGCGGCTCGGACCGACTAGCACAGATACGCAGTATTTT.

V is TRBV5-1 and J is TRBJ1-5; 7 nucleotides agree with TRBD1. Unmatched junction bases numbered 4, after V lost 0 bases and J lost 1 base. The CDR3 is 16 amino acids. CDR1 is SGHRS and CDR2 is YFSETQ in the germline V gene. The DNA of the CDR3 is TGCGCCAGCAGCTTGGGAGGGGGCGCAAGCAATCAGCCCCAGCATTTT. Translated, it gives CASSLGGGASNQPQHF.

The CDR3 sequence: CASSEEGSLYGYTF. The DNA of the CDR3 is TGTGCCAGCAGTGAGGAGGGTTCCCTCTATGGCTACACCTTC. The chain recombines TRBV2 with TRBJ1-2; D unresolved. This CDR3 is built from 14 residues. The V gene lost 3 bases and the J gene lost 4 bases, with 12 bases spanning the gap. Germline V gene sequence: CDR1 SNHLY, CDR2 FYNNEI.

The chain is built from TRBV6-6 and TRBJ2-1, with D possibly matching TRBD2 (6 bases). This CDR3 contains 15 residues. Trimming removed 2 bases from V and 6 bases from J, with 14 bases in between. Looked up from germline, CDR1 is MNHNY and CDR2 is SVGAGI (reference sequence). The CDR3 reads CASSYSGSASNEQFF. The CDR3 coding sequence is TGTGCCAGCAGTTACAGCGGGTCAGCTTCCAATGAGCAGTTCTTC.

V and J are TRBV4-1 and TRBJ1-2; TRBD1 aligns across 8 bases. Germline V gives CDR1 MGHRA, CDR2 YSYEKL. This CDR3 has 15 residues. The J segment lost 3 bases and the V segment lost 2 bases, leaving 5 bases of the junction unmatched. CDR3 DNA sequence: TGCGCCAGCAGCCAACCGGACAGGGCGTACTATGGCTACACCTTC. It is translated as CASSQPDRAYYGYTF.